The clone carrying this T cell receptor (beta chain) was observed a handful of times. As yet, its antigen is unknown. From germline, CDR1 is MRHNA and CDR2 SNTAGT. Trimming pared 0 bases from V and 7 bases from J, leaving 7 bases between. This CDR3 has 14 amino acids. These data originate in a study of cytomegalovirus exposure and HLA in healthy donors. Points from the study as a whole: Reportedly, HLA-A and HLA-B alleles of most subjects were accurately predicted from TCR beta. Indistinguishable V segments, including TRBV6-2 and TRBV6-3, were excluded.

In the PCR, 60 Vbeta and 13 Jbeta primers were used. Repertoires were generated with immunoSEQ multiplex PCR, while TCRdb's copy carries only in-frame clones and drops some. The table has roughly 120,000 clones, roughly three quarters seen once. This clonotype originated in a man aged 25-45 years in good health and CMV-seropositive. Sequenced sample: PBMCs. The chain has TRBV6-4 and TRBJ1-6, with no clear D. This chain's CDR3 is CASSDSAGNSPLHF. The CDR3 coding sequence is TGTGCCAGCAGTGACTCGGCGGGGAATTCACCCCTCCACTTT.